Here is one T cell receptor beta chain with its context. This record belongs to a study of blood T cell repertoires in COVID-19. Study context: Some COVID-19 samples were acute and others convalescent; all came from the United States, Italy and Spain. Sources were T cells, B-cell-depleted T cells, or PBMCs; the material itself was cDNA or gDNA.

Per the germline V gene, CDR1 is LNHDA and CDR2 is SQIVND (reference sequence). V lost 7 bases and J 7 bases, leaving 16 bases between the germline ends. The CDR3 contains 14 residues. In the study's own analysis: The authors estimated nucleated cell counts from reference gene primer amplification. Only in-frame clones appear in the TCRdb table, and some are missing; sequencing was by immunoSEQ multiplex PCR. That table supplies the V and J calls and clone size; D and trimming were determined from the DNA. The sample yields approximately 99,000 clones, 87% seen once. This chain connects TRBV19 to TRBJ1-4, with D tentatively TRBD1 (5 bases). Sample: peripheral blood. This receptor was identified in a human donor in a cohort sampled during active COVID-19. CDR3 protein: CASTKVSGGEKLFF. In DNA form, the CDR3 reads TGTGCCAGTACCAAGGTCTCGGGGGGTGAAAAACTGTTTTTT.